The T cell receptor beta chain described here comes from a study of persistence of HIV-infected CD4 T cells. Study-level information: Blood samples, up to roughly 180 mL, came from multiple time points, except a couple of leukapheresis donors sampled once.

This clone has just one count. No antigen is known for it. Cells were stimulated with overlapping HIV-1 Gag 15-mer peptides. Memory cells lacking CD40L and CD69 with high CD45RO were sorted. For approximately 17 hours, CD8-depleted PBMCs received anti-CD28/CD49d costimulation, a CD40-blocking antibody and enfuvirtide. General study points: Compared with CD3/CD28-stimulated cells, CMV- and Gag-responding cells showed lower TCRbeta richness.

The libraries were made with immunoSEQ version 4 in survey mode. The table came from immunoSEQ multiplex PCR; TCRdb's copy has only in-frame clones and leaves some out. The sample carries about 36,000 clones, more than 70% recorded once. The clonotype originates from an adult with HIV. The donor label of this sample is uncertain. The sequencing here drew on cultured CD4+ T cells from PBMCs, taken from a patient who received antiretroviral therapy.

The CDR3 loop is CSARSNEQFF. CDR3 bases: TGCAGTGCTAGATCCAATGAGCAGTTCTTC. The chain combines TRBV20-1 with TRBJ2-1; D gene uncertain. The CDR3 covers 10 residues. Germline V lookup: CDR1 DFQATT, CDR2 SNEGSKA (reference sequence). V was shortened by 2 bases and J by 6 bases, with 2 bases between the two germline ends.